This entry concerns a single T cell receptor beta chain. The antigen remains undetermined. This sample was included in a study of cytomegalovirus exposure and HLA in healthy donors. Overall study findings and caveats: According to a subsequent analysis, TCR clusters from the first cohort were inclined to appear together in the 110 or so validation repertoires. Researchers reported that a few CMV-associated chains were confirmed in vitro as CMV antigen-specific. Associated with cytomegalovirus, according to the listing, were 170 or so TCR beta chains.

Libraries were prepared by immunoSEQ multiplex PCR; TCRdb keeps only in-frame clonotypes and omits some of them. Here the sample spans 130,000 or so clones, 70% to 90% being singletons. J lost 5 bases, V lost 0 bases, and 22 bases had no gene match. CDR1 and CDR2 from the germline V gene are LGHNA and YNFKEQ. There are 22 residues in the CDR3. The origin of this receptor is a woman aged 18-29 years in good health and CMV-seronegative. The V call is TRBV4-2, the J call TRBJ2-1, with 10 bases lining up with TRBD2. Sequenced material: PBMCs. Written as DNA, the CDR3 is TGTGCCAGCAGCCAAGACAAGGGCCTAGCGGGAGTGAGCGGGGTTGACGACAATGAGCAGTTCTTC. This codes for CASSQDKGLAGVSGVDDNEQFF.